This T cell receptor (beta chain) was found in a study of cytomegalovirus exposure and HLA in healthy donors. Study-wide results and limits: A classifier reportedly called cytomegalovirus status with high sensitivity and specificity. At a 0.05 false discovery rate, a later analysis found some 18,000 TCR beta sequences to be associated with HLA alleles. In an earlier analysis, productive rearrangement rates for most beta V segments clustered near 87% or 30%.

CDR1 and CDR2 (germline): MGHRA, YSYEKL. Trimming took off 0 bases at V and 9 bases at J, with 12 bases between the two ends. The CDR3 covers 15 residues. Worth noting for this clone: The antigen remains undetermined.

Amplification used 60 Vbeta primers and 13 Jbeta primers. Repertoires were generated with immunoSEQ multiplex PCR, while TCRdb's copy carries only in-frame clones and drops some. The sample shows some 150,000 clones, 65% to 85% of them seen only once. This chain joins TRBV4-1 and TRBJ1-6, with D possibly TRBD1 on 5 matching bases. The origin of this receptor is a woman in her late teens or twenties in good health and CMV-seronegative. Sample: PBMCs. CDR3 residues: CASSQDWGVLSPLHF. Written as DNA, the CDR3 is TGCGCCAGCAGCCAAGATTGGGGGGTTCTTTCACCCCTCCACTTT.